This passage covers 6 T cell receptor beta chains from one sample sequenced in a study of cytomegalovirus exposure and HLA in healthy donors. PCR used 60 Vbeta primers and 13 Jbeta primers. Data came from immunoSEQ multiplex PCR; TCRdb stores just in-frame clones and leaves some out. The data show 100,000 to 150,000 clones, 74% seen once. The sequenced sample was PBMCs. These receptors all stem from a woman in her forties or fifties in good health and CMV-seropositive.

The chain is built from TRBV12-5 and TRBJ1-2; 8 bases are shared with TRBD1. J was trimmed by 8 bases and V by 2 bases; bases with no gene match: 10. Germline V lookup: CDR1 LGHNT, CDR2 FRNRAP. There are 15 residues in the CDR3. CDR3 amino acids: CASGLSPGQVVGYTF. CDR3 bases: TGTGCTAGTGGTTTGAGCCCGGGACAGGTTGTGGGCTACACCTTC. The whole variable domain, filled in from reference TRBV12-5 and TRBJ1-2, reads DARVTQTPRHKVTEMGQEVTMRCQPILGHNTVFWYRQTMMQGLELLAYFRNRAPLDDSGMPKDRFSAEMPDATLATLKIQPSEPRDSAVYFCASGLSPGQVVGYTFGSGTRLTVV.

This clone was recorded a few times. V is TRBV5-6 and J is TRBJ1-4, with a possible D match to TRBD1 (5 bases). Looked up from germline, CDR1 is SGHDT and CDR2 is YYEEEE. V lost 0 bases, J lost 4 bases, and 10 bases lay in between. The CDR3 is 15 residues long. CDR3 DNA: TGTGCCAGCAGCTTGGCCGGGCAGGGTAATGAAAAACTGTTTTTT. Translating gives CASSLAGQGNEKLFF.

The table lists this clone with a count of one. The chain carries TRBV20-1 and TRBJ1-2; D may be TRBD1 (6 bases). The ends were cut back, 0 bases at V and 10 bases at J, with 9 bases in the middle. This CDR3 has 11 residues. Germline V gives CDR1 DFQATT, CDR2 SNEGSKA (reference sequence). The CDR3 sequence is CSARDRGDYTF. The CDR3 DNA reads TGCAGTGCTAGAGACAGGGGTGACTACACCTTC.

The chain links TRBV19 to TRBJ2-3, with TRBD2 matching over 8 bases. Trimming at V came to 3 bases and at J to 5 bases, leaving 7 bases not matched to a gene. CDR1 and CDR2 from the germline V gene are LNHDA and SQIVND (reference sequence). CDR3 length: 15 amino acids. The CDR3 spells CASSIGLARGDTQYF. CDR3 bases: TGTGCCAGTAGTATCGGACTAGCCCGGGGAGATACGCAGTATTTT.

This rearrangement joins TRBV19 to TRBJ2-5, with a weak D call TRBD1 (8 bases). Germline values: CDR1 LNHDA, CDR2 SQIVND (reference sequence). The CDR3 is made up of 14 amino acids. Trimming pared 4 bases from V and 5 bases from J, leaving 14 bases between. CDR3 loop: CASSNRGGEETQYF. In DNA, the CDR3 is TGTGCCAGTAGTAACAGGGGGGGGGAGGAGACCCAGTACTTC. The full variable domain, completed using reference TRBV19 and TRBJ2-5, is DGGITQSPKYLFRKEGQNVTLSCEQNLNHDAMYWYRQDPGQGLRLIYYSQIVNDFQKGDIAEGYSVSREKKESFPLTVTSAQKNPTAFYLCASSNRGGEETQYFGPGTRLLVL.

This clone was observed many times. The chain combines TRBV7-2 with TRBJ1-1, with a possible D match to TRBD1 (5 bases). The CDR3 covers 15 residues. From germline, CDR1 is SGHTA and CDR2 FQGNSA. V was shortened by 1 base and J by 0 bases, with 9 bases between the two germline ends. CDR3 protein: CASSLGTWLNTEAFF. CDR3 coding DNA: TGTGCCAGCAGCTTAGGGACATGGCTGAACACTGAAGCTTTCTTT.